In its sample, the clone carrying this TCR beta chain was seen many times. Researchers amplified the TCR beta CDR3 regions from RNA transcripts. In the first-round RT-PCR of the TCR CDR3, the HTBI primer set was used. Each CDR3 protein is one row after TCRdb ran MiXCR on the multiplex PCR reads. Of roughly 290,000 distinct CDR3 sequences detected, about 18% appear once; the ten largest clones hold approximately 60%. V was shortened by 1 base and J by 10 bases, with 17 bases between the two germline ends. CDR3 length equals 15 residues. The germline V gene has CDR1 SGHTA and CDR2 FQGNSA. Clinical symptoms, serum thyroxine, TRAb, thyroid ultrasound and orbital computed tomography informed diagnoses. Cells are PBMCs isolated from 10 ml of fresh blood. This sample is part of a study of T cells in Graves' hyperthyroidism and ophthalmopathy.

The chain recombines TRBV7-2 with TRBJ1-5, with D possibly TRBD1 on 5 matching bases. Sequencing was carried out using blood. This TCR came from a woman in her sixties or seventies with Graves' ophthalmopathy. Written as DNA, the CDR3 is TGTGCCAGCAGCTTAGGGGGGACGGCTATTGGTCCCCAGCATTTT. Its protein product is CASSLGGTAIGPQHF.